This section outlines one TCR beta chain sequence together with its context. Its antigen remains unidentified. No qualities accompany the bases; no much larger clone lies one base away. The V end loses 0 bases and the J end loses 5 bases, and a stretch of 3 bases separates them. CDR1 SGDLS and CDR2 YYNGEE were looked up in the germline V gene. The CDR3 covers 11 residues, taking in both the cysteine and the phenylalanine. Only CDR3 DNA remains: 33 bases, in frame from the first base. These data belong to a study of shared clonotypes between healthy human individuals (dated by TCRdb to about 2020). Regarding the study in general: A couple of women and a few men aged 18 to 49 years were included in the cohort. For each donor, CD4 naive and CD4 memory were each given three plates, CD8 naive was given two plates, and CD8 memory was given one plate. Blood TCR repertoires of about 5 healthy adults were deeply sequenced to estimate repertoire size and the extent of clonotype sharing between individuals. Different laboratories and diverse techniques were used to prepare libraries and sequence TCR repertoires, to increase sequencing depth and limit assay-specific biases. Each donor's leukapheresis produced roughly between roughly 0.9 and 9 billion PBMCs. Overall study outcomes, separate from this receptor: Compared with non-shared clonotypes, the clonotypes found in all four sorted-subset donors had higher generation probabilities. Estimated clonotype richness was generally larger for naive than for memory subsets. Even with the large sequencing depth, rarefaction of the sorted-subset datasets indicated that sequencing was incomplete. Pairwise subsampling indicated that sequencing depth was expected to affect the degree of clonotype sharing among donors. Sampling was restricted to blood, and TCR repertoires in tissues likely differ from the TCR repertoires found in blood. Because the study included only a small number of donors, the genetic and exposure-history diversity represented was limited. Across a few donors, roughly 5% of naive CD4, around 3.3% of naive CD8, under 2.5% of memory CD4, and around 0.4% of memory CD8 clonotypes were shared.

Donors were healthy HIV-negative adults with no recently reported acute infections or vaccinations. Only Caucasian adults living in Nashville, Tennessee, USA were represented among the donors. CD4+ T cells were enriched by magnetic negative selection; naive cells were then positively selected on CD45RA, and the negative fraction formed the memory subset. Blood was collected by leukapheresis, and PBMCs were isolated by Ficoll-Histopaque density gradient centrifugation and then cryopreserved in liquid nitrogen vapor phase. Analytical flow cytometry was used to check the purity and quantity of each magnetically sorted T cell population. Genomic DNA was isolated from each sorted fraction and quantified by UV absorbance on a Nanodrop 2000c. Using the deep immunoSEQ assay, multiplex PCR amplified TCR CDR3 regions from genomic DNA. For each cell subset, the extracted genomic DNA was distributed evenly across all wells of several immunoSEQ 96-well plates, and each plate served as one replicate. For sorted subsets, each replicate PCR was loaded with about 200 ng genomic DNA, equivalent to 25,000 to 35,000 T cell genomes. The purified libraries were quantified using a Qubit 3.0 fluorometer, sized with a Bioanalyzer 2100, and then quantified again using the KAPA Library Quantification kit. Every immunoSEQ 96-well plate was sequenced on a dedicated single-read 150-cycle Illumina NextSeq 550 flow cell. On the authors' methods: Because the immunoSEQ output held only junctional sequences and lacked quality scores, the filtering could not match the filtering applied to full-length reads. To assign V/J genes and CDR3, sequences were annotated against IMGT germline references using PyIR, a Python wrapper for IgBLAST v1.9. Reads were filtered out if the reads had weak V/J assignments (E-value above 1e-6), no CDR3, stop codons, out-of-frame junctions, or ambiguous translated residues. V3J clonotypes were defined as sequences sharing an identical inferred V gene, J gene, and CDR3 amino acid sequence. Percentage overlap between repertoires was computed as shared unique clonotypes divided by the size of the smaller repertoire. Richness of each repertoire was evaluated using RTK rarefaction, the Chao1 estimator, and Recon v2.1 estimates of unobserved clonotypes. Generation probabilities were computed with OLGA for all TCRbeta clonotypes obtained by the gDNA method from several donors. TCRdb retrieved this table from immuneACCESS and kept in-frame rearrangements only. Not all clones are present; in checked studies, unresolved V genes account for under half, and no reason is known for the remainder. Clone size and the V and J calls come from that table; the DNA yielded D and trimming. A total of 2 million to 3 million clones appear in this sample, approximately 93% of them only once. Roughly 0.36% of the sample goes to the ten largest clones.

The source of this sequence is a young man in good health. Some clones in this sample may be carry-over from other donors' samples. The chain uses TRBV9 and TRBJ2-7, with no D gene named confidently. Sequenced material: naive CD4+ T cells from PBMCs. The sample's cell subset or site label is to be understood as: CD45RA+ positively selected. The bases read TGTGCCAGCAGCGTAGTTCACGAGCAGTACTTC. Translated, this is CASSVVHEQYF.